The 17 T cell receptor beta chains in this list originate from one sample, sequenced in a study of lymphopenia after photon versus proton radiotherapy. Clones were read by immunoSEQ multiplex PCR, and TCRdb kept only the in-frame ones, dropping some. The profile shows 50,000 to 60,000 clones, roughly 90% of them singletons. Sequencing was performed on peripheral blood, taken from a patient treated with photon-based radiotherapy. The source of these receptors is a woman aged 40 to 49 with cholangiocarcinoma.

Here the CDR3 reads CASGLVSDGYEQYF. CDR3 nucleotide sequence: TGTGCTAGTGGTTTGGTATCTGATGGGTACGAGCAGTACTTC. The chain carries TRBV12-5 and TRBJ2-7; D is unclear. Germline CDR1 reads LGHNT; CDR2 reads FRNRAP. Trimming removed 0 bases from V and 4 bases from J, with 10 bases in between. The CDR3 is made up of 14 amino acids.

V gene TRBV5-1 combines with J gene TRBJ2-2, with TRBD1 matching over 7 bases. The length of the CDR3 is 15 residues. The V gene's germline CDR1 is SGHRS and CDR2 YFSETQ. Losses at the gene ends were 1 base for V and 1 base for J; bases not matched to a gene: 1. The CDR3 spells CASSLTGVNTGELFF. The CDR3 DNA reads TGCGCCAGCAGCTTGACAGGGGTGAACACCGGGGAGCTGTTTTTT.

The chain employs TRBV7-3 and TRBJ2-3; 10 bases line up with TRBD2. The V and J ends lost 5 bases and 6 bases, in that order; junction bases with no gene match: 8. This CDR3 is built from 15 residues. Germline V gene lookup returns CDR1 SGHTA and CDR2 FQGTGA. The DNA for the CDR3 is TGTGCCAGCAGCCTGTTAGCGGGGGGCTCGGATACGCAGTATTTT. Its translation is CASSLLAGGSDTQYF.

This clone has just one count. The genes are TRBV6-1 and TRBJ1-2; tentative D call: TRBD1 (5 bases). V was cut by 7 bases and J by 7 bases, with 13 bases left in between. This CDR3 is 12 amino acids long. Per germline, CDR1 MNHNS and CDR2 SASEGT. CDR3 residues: CASTVIGTGYTF. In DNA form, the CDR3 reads TGTGCCAGCACAGTCATAGGGACTGGCTACACCTTC.

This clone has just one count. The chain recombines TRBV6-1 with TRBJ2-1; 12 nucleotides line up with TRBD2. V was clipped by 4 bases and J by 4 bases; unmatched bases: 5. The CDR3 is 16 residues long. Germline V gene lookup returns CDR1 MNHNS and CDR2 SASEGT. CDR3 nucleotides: TGTGCCAGCAGTGCCCTAGCGGGAGGGAAGTACAATGAGCAGTTCTTC. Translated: CASSALAGGKYNEQFF.

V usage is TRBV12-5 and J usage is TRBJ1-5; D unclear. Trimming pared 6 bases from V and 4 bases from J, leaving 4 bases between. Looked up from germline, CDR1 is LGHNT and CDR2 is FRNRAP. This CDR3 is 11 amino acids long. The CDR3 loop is CASGGNQPQHF. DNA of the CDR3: TGTGCTAGTGGCGGTAATCAGCCCCAGCATTTT.

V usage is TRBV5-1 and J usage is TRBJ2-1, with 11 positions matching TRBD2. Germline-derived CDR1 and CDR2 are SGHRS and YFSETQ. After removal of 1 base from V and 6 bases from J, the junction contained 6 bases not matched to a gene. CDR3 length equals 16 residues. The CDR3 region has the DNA TGCGCCAGCAGCTTGCGACTAGCGGGAACCCCCAATGAGCAGTTCTTC. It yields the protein CASSLRLAGTPNEQFF.

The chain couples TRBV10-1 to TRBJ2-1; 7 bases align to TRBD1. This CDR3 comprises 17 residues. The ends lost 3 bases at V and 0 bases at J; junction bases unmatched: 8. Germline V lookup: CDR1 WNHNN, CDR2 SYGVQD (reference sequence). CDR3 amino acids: CASSDGRRGSSYNEQFF. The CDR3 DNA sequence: TGCGCCAGCAGTGATGGGCGCAGGGGGAGCTCCTACAATGAGCAGTTCTTC.

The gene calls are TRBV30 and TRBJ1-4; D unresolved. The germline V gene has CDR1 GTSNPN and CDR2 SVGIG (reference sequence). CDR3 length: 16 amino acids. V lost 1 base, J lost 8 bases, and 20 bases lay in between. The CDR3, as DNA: TGTGCCTGGAGTGCCGACGGACTCGGGCCCAGAGAAAAACTGTTTTTT. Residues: CAWSADGLGPREKLFF.

CDR3 sequence (DNA): TGTGCCAGCAGTTCCTCAGACAGGGGCATCAGGGACTATGGCTACACCTTC. This gives the protein CASSSSDRGIRDYGYTF. This chain connects TRBV28 to TRBJ1-2; 8 bases fit TRBD1. CDR1 is MDHEN, CDR2 SYDVKM, per germline. The length of the CDR3 is 17 residues. The V segment lost 4 bases and the J segment 3 bases; nucleotides outside the gene matches: 13.

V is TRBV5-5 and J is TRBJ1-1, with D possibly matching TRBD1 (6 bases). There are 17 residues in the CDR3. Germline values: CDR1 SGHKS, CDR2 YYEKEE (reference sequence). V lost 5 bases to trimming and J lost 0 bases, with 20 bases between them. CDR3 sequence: CASSPNRGQLMNTEAFF. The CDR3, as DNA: TGTGCCAGCAGTCCCAACCGGGGACAACTCATGAACACTGAAGCTTTCTTT. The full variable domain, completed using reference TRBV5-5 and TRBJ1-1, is DAGVTQSPTHLIKTRGQQVTLRCSPISGHKSVSWYQQVLGQGPQFIFQYYEKEERGRGNFPDRFSARQFPNYSSELNVNALLLGDSALYLCASSPNRGQLMNTEAFFGQGTRLTVV.

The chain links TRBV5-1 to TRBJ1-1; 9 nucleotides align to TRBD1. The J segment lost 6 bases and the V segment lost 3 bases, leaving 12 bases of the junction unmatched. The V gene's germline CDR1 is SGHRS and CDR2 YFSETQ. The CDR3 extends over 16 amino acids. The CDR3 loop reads CASSSIGPGQGSEAFF. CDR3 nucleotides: TGCGCCAGCAGCTCGATCGGACCGGGACAGGGTTCTGAAGCTTTCTTT. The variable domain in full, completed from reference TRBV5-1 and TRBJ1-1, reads KAGVTQTPRYLIKTRGQQVTLSCSPISGHRSVSWYQQTPGQGLQFLFEYFSETQRNKGNFPGRFSGRQFSNSRSEMNVSTLELGDSALYLCASSSIGPGQGSEAFFGQGTRLTVV.

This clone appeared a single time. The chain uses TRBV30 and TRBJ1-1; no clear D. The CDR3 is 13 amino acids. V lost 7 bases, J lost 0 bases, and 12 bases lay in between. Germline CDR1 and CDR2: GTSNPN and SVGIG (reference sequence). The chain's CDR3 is CASQRPLNTEAFF. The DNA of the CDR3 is TGTGCCTCCCAAAGGCCTCTGAACACTGAAGCTTTCTTT.

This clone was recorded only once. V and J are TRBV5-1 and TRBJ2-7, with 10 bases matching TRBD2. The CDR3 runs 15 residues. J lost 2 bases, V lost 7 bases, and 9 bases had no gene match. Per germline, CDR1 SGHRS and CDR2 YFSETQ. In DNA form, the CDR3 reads TGCGCCAGCTGGCGGGCTAGCGGGGGCCCCTACGAGCAGTACTTC. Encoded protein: CASWRASGGPYEQYF.

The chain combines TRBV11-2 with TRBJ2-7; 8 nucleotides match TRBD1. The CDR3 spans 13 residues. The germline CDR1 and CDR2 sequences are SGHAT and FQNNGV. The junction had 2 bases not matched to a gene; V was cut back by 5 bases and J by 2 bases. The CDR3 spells CASSQTGAYEQYF. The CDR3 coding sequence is TGTGCCAGCAGCCAGACAGGGGCCTACGAGCAGTACTTC.

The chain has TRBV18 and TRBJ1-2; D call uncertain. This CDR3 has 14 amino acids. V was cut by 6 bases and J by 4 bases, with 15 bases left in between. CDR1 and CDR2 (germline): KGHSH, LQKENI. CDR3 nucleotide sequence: TGTGCCAGCTCGCCTTTTCGAGACGCCTATGGCTACACCTTC. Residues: CASSPFRDAYGYTF. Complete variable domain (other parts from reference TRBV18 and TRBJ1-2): NAGVMQNPRHLVRRRGQEARLRCSPMKGHSHVYWYRQLPEEGLKFMVYLQKENIIDESGMPKERFSAEFPKEGPSILRIQQVVRGDSAAYFCASSPFRDAYGYTFGSGTRLTVV.

The CDR3 loop is CASSPPFRISGANVLTF. CDR3 nucleotide sequence: TGTGCCAGCAGCCCACCGTTCCGTATCTCTGGGGCCAACGTCCTGACTTTC. The chain uses TRBV7-9 and TRBJ2-6; D gene uncertain. The germline V and J ends were trimmed by 5 bases and 0 bases, with 14 bases remaining between them. This CDR3 region has 17 residues. CDR1 is SEHNR, CDR2 FQNEAQ, per germline (reference sequence).